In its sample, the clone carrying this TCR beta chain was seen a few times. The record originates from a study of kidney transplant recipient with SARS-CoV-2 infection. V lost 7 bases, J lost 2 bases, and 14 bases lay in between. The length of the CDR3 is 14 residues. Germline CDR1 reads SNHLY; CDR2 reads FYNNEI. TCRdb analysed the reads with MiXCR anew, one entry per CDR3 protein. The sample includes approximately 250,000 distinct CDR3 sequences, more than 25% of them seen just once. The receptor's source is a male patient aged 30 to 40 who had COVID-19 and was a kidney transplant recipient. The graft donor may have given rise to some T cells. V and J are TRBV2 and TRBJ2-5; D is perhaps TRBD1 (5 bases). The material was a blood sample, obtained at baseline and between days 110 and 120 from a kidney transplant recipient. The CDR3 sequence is CASNSGIQQETQYF. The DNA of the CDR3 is TGTGCCAGCAATTCAGGGATCCAACAAGAGACCCAGTACTTC.